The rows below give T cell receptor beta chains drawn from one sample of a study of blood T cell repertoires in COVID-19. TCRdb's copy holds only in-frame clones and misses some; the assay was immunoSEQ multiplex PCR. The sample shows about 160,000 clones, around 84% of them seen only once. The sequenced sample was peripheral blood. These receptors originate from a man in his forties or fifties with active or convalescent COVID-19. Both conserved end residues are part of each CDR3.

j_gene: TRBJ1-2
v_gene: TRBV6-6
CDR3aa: CASSYAPGQGYGYTF

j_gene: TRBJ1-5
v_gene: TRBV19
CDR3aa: CASSRSRDRVSNQPQHF

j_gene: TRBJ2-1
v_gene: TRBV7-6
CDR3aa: CASSLPGERYNEQFF

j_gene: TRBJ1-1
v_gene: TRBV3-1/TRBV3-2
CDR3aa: CASTARDSMNTEAFF

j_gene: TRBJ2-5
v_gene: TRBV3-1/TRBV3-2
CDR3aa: CASSQLSGGPQETQYF

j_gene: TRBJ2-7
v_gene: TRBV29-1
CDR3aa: CSVGTGGGQEYF

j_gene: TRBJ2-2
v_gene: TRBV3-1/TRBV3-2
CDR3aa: CASSPRLAGEGGELFF

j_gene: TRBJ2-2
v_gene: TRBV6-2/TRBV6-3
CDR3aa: CASSLSRGQLNTGELFF

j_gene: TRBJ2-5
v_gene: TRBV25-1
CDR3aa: CASSISQGGGETQYF

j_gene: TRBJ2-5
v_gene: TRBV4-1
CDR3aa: CASSQAPSYVETQYF

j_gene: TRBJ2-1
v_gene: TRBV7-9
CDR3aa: CASSLVRIHEQFF

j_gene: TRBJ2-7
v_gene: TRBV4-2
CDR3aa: CASSQDLSYEQYF

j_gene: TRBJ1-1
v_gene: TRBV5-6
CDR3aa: CASSKDRVTEAFF

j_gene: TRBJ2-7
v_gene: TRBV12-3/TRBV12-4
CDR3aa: CASSFRGPYEQYF

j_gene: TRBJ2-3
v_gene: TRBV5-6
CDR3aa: CASSLSPSGRGTQYF

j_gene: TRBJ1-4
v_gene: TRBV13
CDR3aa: CASSLRGGEKLFF

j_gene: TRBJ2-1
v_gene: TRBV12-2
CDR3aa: CASRCRDFEDEQFF

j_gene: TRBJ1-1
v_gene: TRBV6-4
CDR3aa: CASSDSKRLHTEAFF

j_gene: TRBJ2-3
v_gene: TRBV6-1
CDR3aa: CASSERTSGGALFTDTQYF

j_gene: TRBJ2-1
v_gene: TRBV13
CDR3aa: CASSPEYNEQFF

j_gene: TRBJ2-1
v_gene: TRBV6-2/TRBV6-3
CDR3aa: CASSYPGLAASRVRYNEQFF

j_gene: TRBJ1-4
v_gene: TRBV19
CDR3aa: CASSPMEAQENEKLFF

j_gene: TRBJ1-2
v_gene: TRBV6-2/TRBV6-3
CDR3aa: CASSYSRYRGYTF

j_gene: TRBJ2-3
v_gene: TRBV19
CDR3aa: CARSWGETSTDTQYF

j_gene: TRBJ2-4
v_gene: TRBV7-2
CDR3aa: CASSFLPLTGGLNIQYF

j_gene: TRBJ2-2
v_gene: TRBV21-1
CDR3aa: CASSTPGGAESNTGELFF

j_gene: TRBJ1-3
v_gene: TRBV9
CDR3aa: CASSVGDSPPGNTIYF

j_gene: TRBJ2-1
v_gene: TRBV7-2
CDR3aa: CASSPGGAWNEQFF

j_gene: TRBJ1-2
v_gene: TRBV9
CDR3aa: CASSVDTGMGYGYTF

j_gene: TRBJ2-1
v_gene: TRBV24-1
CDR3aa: CATSDPPGTNYNEQFF

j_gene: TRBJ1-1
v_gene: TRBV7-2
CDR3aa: CASSLKPDTEAFF

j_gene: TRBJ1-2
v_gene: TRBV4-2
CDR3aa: CASSQDMTASNYGYTF

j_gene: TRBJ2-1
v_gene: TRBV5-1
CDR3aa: CASSLRGYDEQFF

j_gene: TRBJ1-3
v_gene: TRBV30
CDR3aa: CAWNLAGNTIYF

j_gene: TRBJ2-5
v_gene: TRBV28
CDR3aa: CASRQEETQYF

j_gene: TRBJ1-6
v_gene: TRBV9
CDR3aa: CASSVLGERAGQGSNGNSPLHF

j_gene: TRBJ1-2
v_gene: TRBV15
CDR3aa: CATSRDLSQDGYTF

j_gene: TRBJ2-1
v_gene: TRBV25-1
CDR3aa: CASSAEISYNEQFF

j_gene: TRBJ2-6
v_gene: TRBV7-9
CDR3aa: CASSVQTQKHGRNVLTF

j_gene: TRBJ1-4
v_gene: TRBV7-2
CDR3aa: CASSVARGATNEKLFF

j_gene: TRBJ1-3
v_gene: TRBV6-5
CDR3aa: CASRAVSGNTIYF

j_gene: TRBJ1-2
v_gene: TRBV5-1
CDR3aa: CASSYRSYGYTF

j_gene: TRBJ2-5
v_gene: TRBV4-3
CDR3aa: CASSVRVFETQYF

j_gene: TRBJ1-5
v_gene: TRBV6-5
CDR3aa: CASGGGGQPQHF

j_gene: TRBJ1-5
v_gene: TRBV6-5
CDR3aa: CASRGAGNQPQHF

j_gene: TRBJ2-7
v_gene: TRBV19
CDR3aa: CASSIGGGSYEQYF

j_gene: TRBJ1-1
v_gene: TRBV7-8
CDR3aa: CASSSEGRQGARTEAFF

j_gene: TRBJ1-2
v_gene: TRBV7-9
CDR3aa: CASRGRKGGYTF

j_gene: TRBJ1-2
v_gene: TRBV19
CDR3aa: CASSTFVWTGGDGYTF

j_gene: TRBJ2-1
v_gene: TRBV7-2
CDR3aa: CASSPAGDEQFF

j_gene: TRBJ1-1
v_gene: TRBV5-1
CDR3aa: CASSQDRVNEAFF

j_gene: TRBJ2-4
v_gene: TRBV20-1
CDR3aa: CSASISGGKNIQYF

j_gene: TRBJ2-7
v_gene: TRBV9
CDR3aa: CASSVGGGEQYF

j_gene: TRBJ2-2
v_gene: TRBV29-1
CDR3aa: CSVGQGFNTGELFF

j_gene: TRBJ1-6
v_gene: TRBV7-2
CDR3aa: CASSEGQENSPLHF